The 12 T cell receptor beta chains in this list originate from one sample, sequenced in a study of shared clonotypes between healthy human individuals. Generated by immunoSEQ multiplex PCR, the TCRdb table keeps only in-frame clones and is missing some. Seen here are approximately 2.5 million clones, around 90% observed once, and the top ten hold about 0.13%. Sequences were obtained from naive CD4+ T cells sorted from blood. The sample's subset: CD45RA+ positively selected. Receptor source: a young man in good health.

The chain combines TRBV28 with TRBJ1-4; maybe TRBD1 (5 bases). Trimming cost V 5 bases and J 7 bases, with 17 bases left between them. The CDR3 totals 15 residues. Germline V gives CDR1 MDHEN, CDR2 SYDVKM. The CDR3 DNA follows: TGTGCCAGCAGTCCACTTGGGGCCCACGGTGAAAAACTGTTTTTT. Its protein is CASSPLGAHGEKLFF.

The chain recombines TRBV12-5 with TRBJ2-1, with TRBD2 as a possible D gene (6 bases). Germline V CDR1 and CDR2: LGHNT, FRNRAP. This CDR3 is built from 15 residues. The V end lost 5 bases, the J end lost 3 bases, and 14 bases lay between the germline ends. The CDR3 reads CASGPPNSGYNEQFF. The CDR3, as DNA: TGTGCTAGTGGTCCGCCTAATAGCGGCTACAATGAGCAGTTCTTC.

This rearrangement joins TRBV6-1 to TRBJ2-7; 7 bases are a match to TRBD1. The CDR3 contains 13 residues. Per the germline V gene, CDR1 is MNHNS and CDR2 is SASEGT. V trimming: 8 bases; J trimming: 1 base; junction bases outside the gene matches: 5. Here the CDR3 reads CASRDRPSYEQYF. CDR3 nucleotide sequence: TGTGCCAGCCGGGACAGACCTTCCTACGAGCAGTACTTC.

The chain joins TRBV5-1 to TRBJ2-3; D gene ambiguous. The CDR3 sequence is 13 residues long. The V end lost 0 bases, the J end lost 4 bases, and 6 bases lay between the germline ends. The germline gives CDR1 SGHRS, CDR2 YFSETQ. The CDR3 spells CASSLVTSDTQYF. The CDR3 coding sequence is TGCGCCAGCAGCTTGGTGACTTCAGATACGCAGTATTTT.

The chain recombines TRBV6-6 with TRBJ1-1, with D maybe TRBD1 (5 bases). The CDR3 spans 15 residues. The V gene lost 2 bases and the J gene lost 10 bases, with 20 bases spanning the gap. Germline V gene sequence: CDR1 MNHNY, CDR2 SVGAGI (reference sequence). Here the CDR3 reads CASSYPTMESGGAFF. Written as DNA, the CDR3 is TGTGCCAGCAGTTACCCGACCATGGAGTCGGGGGGAGCTTTCTTT.

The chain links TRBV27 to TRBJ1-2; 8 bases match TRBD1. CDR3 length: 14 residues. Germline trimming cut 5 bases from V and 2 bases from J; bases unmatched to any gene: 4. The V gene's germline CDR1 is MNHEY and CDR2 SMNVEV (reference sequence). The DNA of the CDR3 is TGTGCCAGCAGTACTCGACAGGGGAACTATGGCTACACCTTC. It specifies CASSTRQGNYGYTF.

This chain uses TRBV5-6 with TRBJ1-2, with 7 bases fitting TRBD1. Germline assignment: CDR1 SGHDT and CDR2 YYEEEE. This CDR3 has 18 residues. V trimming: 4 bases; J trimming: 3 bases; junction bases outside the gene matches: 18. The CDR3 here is CASSPGQVIARVDYGYTF. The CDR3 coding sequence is TGTGCCAGCAGCCCCGGACAGGTCATAGCGCGAGTCGACTATGGCTACACCTTC.

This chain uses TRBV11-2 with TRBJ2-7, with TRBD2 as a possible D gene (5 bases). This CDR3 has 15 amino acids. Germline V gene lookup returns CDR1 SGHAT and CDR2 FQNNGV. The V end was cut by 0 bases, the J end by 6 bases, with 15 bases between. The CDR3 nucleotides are TGTGCCAGCAGCTTAGAGAGTGGGCGGGCGCTCGAGCAGTACTTC. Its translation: CASSLESGRALEQYF. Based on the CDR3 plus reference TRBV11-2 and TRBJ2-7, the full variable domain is EAGVAQSPRYKIIEKRQSVAFWCNPISGHATLYWYQQILGQGPKLLIQFQNNGVVDDSQLPKDRFSAERLKGVDSTLKIQPAKLEDSAVYLCASSLESGRALEQYFGPGTRLTVT.

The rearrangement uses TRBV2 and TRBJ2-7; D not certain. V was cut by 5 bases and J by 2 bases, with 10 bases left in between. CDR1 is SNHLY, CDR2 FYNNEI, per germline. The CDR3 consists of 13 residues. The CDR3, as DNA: TGTGCCAGCAGTCTCGACCCGGCCTACGAGCAGTACTTC. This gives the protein CASSLDPAYEQYF.

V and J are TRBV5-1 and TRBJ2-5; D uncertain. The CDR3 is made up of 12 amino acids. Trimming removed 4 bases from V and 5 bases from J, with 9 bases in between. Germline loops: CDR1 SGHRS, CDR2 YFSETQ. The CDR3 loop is CASSRIGETQYF. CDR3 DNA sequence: TGCGCCAGCAGCCGTATTGGGGAGACCCAGTACTTC.

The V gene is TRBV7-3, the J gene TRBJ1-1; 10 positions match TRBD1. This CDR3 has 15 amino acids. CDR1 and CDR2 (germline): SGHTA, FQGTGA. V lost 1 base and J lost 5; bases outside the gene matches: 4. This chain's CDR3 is CASSLMGQGRTEAFF. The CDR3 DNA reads TGTGCCAGCAGCTTAATGGGACAGGGGAGGACTGAAGCTTTCTTT.

CDR3 amino acids: CASSLQGDRSYEQYF. CDR3 nucleotide sequence: TGCGCCAGCAGCTTGCAGGGGGACCGATCCTACGAGCAGTACTTC. This chain connects TRBV5-1 to TRBJ2-7; 7 nucleotides align to TRBD1. The CDR3 spans 15 residues. The trim removed 1 base at V and 1 base at J, leaving 5 bases unmatched. The germline CDR1 and CDR2 sequences are SGHRS and YFSETQ.